The T cell receptor beta chain described here comes from a study of glioma-infiltrating T cells after dendritic cell vaccination. Study summary: Between the early 2000s and the early 2010s, patients got autologous tumor lysate-pulsed dendritic cell vaccines. The vaccine used monocyte-derived dendritic cells pulsed overnight with autologous tumor lysate.

CDR3 length: 16 residues. V lost 4 bases and J lost 4, with 21 bases in between. Germline V gene lookup returns CDR1 SGDLS and CDR2 YYNGEE. Assay used: immunoSEQ multiplex PCR; TCRdb lists only in-frame clones, some missing. Of around 97,000 clones listed, roughly 79% were seen once; the top ten hold roughly 12%. Sequencing was performed on blood, taken before dendritic cell vaccination. The sequence was collected from a human donor with glioblastoma. The J gene is TRBJ2-7, the V gene TRBV9; TRBD2 is a possible D gene (7 bases). CDR3 protein: CASSYGLGGPGYEQYF. CDR3 DNA sequence: TGTGCCAGCAGCTATGGATTGGGGGGGCCAGGATACGAGCAGTACTTC.